These 13 T cell receptor beta chains came from one sample sequenced in a study of shared clonotypes between healthy human individuals. Here immunoSEQ multiplex PCR was the method, and the copy in TCRdb shows in-frame clones only, minus some. The sample records under 2.5 million clones, 92% being singletons. The sample was naive CD4+ T cells from PBMCs. Subset here: CD45RA+ positively selected. These receptors were collected from a man between 18 and 35 years old in good health. Some clones in this sample may be carry-over from other donors' samples.

This clone appeared once. The same CDR3 can be traced to other DNA sequences in this sample. The chain carries TRBV28 and TRBJ2-3, with D possibly being TRBD2 (6 bases). Per the germline V gene, CDR1 is MDHEN and CDR2 is SYDVKM. The length of the CDR3 is 13 residues. Trimming took off 5 bases at V and 1 base at J, with 7 bases between the two ends. The DNA for the CDR3 is TGTGCCAGCAGTGGAGGGGGCACAGATACGCAGTATTTT. Residues: CASSGGGTDTQYF. The full variable domain, completed using reference TRBV28 and TRBJ2-3, is DVKVTQSSRYLVKRTGEKVFLECVQDMDHENMFWYRQDPGLGLRLIYFSYDVKMKEKGDIPEGYSVSREKKERFSLILESASTNQTSMYLCASSGGGTDTQYFGPGTRLTVL.

This sequence joins TRBV2 and TRBJ2-5; D remains ambiguous. Trimming pared 7 bases from V and 2 bases from J, leaving 14 bases between. Germline CDR1 SNHLY, CDR2 FYNNEI. The CDR3 has 14 amino acids. CDR3 DNA: TGTGCCAGCATGGGAACATGGGATCAAGAGACCCAGTACTTC. Translated, it gives CASMGTWDQETQYF.

Written as DNA, the CDR3 is TGCGCCAGCAGCCCGGATGGGACTTCTCCCAGGTCCCAGCATTTT. Amino acid sequence: CASSPDGTSPRSQHF. The rearrangement links TRBV5-1 to TRBJ1-5, with a weak D call TRBD1 (5 bases). Germline-derived CDR1 and CDR2 are SGHRS and YFSETQ. The CDR3 is 15 residues long. Trimming left V 4 bases short and J 11 bases short, with 22 bases between.

This rearrangement joins TRBV7-2 to TRBJ2-7; 11 bases match TRBD1. Trimming cost V 6 bases and J 2 bases; bases outside gene matches: 0. The CDR3 is made up of 13 amino acids. Germline V CDR1 and CDR2: SGHTA, FQGNSA. The CDR3 spells CASRGQGAYEQYF. The CDR3 bases are TGTGCCAGCAGGGGACAGGGGGCCTACGAGCAGTACTTC.

The chain links TRBV7-2 to TRBJ2-7; TRBD2 matches 8 bases. The ends lost 1 base at V and 5 bases at J; junction bases unmatched: 10. CDR1 and CDR2 from the germline V gene are SGHTA and FQGNSA. This CDR3 comprises 16 residues. This chain's CDR3 is CASSLEFTSGPHEQYF. The CDR3 bases are TGTGCCAGCAGCTTAGAGTTTACTAGCGGACCCCACGAGCAGTACTTC.

The V and J genes are TRBV5-6 and TRBJ1-2; D unresolved. The CDR3 contains 13 residues. Trimming took off 0 bases at V and 5 bases at J, with 8 bases between the two ends. The germline gives CDR1 SGHDT, CDR2 YYEEEE. The CDR3 sequence: CASSLGSGYGYTF. Written as DNA, the CDR3 is TGTGCCAGCAGCTTGGGATCGGGATATGGCTACACCTTC.

The J gene is TRBJ1-2, the V gene TRBV10-3; D is unclear. Per germline, CDR1 ENHRY and CDR2 SYGVKD. V lost 3 bases, J lost 5 bases, and 10 bases lay in between. This CDR3 is built from 13 residues. CDR3 loop: CAISEIAGYGYTF. DNA for the CDR3: TGTGCCATCAGTGAAATAGCCGGGTATGGCTACACCTTC.

The chain is built from TRBV18 and TRBJ2-1; D is perhaps TRBD2 (5 bases). Trimming shortened V by 4 bases and J by 4 bases, and 11 bases separated the two germline ends. The CDR3 spans 14 residues. Germline CDR1 is KGHSH and CDR2 is LQKENI. CDR3 protein: CASSRPGGYNEQFF. In DNA, the CDR3 is TGTGCCAGCTCACGTCCGGGCGGGTACAATGAGCAGTTCTTC. Combining the CDR3 with reference TRBV18 and TRBJ2-1 gives the whole variable domain NAGVMQNPRHLVRRRGQEARLRCSPMKGHSHVYWYRQLPEEGLKFMVYLQKENIIDESGMPKERFSAEFPKEGPSILRIQQVVRGDSAAYFCASSRPGGYNEQFFGPGTRLTVL.

The rearrangement joins TRBV9 to TRBJ2-1; 7 bases fit TRBD2. V lost 4 bases, J lost 6 bases, and 13 bases stayed unmatched. CDR1 and CDR2 from the germline V gene are SGDLS and YYNGEE. This CDR3 contains 16 residues. CDR3 amino acids: CASSPTWAGEINEQFF. The CDR3 DNA follows: TGTGCCAGCAGCCCTACCTGGGCGGGAGAAATCAATGAGCAGTTCTTC.

The CDR3 nucleotides are TGTGCCAGCAGCTTAGGGACAGGGGAAGGCTACACCTTC. The encoded protein is CASSLGTGEGYTF. This chain links TRBV5-4 with TRBJ1-2; TRBD1 matches 10 bases. Germline values: CDR1 SGHNT, CDR2 YYREEE (reference sequence). The CDR3 totals 13 residues. Germline trimming cut 2 bases from V and 8 bases from J; bases unmatched to any gene: 3.

This chain's CDR3 is CASSLVDRGRFLTDTQYF. The CDR3 nucleotides are TGTGCCAGCAGCTTAGTGGACAGGGGGCGATTTCTCACAGATACGCAGTATTTT. V gene TRBV7-8 combines with J gene TRBJ2-3; 11 nucleotides align to TRBD1. Germline CDR1 reads SGHVS; CDR2 reads FQNEAQ. The CDR3 contains 18 residues. J lost 2 bases, V lost 1 base, and 8 bases had no gene match.

This rearrangement joins TRBV27 to TRBJ1-1, with TRBD1 matching 7 bases. The length of the CDR3 is 14 residues. The V and J ends lost 6 bases and 3 bases, in that order; junction bases with no gene match: 7. CDR1 and CDR2 (germline): MNHEY, SMNVEV (reference sequence). CDR3 loop: CASRTLRGDTEAFF. The CDR3 region has the DNA TGTGCCAGCAGAACACTCAGGGGGGACACTGAAGCTTTCTTT.

This chain uses TRBV6-6 with TRBJ2-5; the D gene is possibly TRBD1 (5 bases). The germline V and J ends were trimmed by 3 bases and 3 bases, with 11 bases remaining between them. CDR1 and CDR2 (germline): MNHNY, SVGAGI (reference sequence). This CDR3 region has 14 residues. Written as DNA, the CDR3 is TGTGCCAGCAGTTATCAGGGTCGGGAAGAGACCCAGTACTTC. Amino acids: CASSYQGREETQYF.